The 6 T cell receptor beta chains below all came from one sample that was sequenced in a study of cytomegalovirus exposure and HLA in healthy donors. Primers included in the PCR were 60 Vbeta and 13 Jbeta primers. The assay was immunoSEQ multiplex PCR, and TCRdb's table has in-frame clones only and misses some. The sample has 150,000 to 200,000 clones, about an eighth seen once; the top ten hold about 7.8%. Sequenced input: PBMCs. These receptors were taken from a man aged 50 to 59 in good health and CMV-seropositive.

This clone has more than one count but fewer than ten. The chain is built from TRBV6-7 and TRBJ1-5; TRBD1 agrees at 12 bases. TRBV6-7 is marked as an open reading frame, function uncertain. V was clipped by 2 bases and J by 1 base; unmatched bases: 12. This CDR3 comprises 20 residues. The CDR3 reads CASSYAGTGGYLESNQPQHF. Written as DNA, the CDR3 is TGTGCCAGCAGTTACGCCGGGACAGGGGGCTACCTCGAGAGCAATCAGCCCCAGCATTTT.

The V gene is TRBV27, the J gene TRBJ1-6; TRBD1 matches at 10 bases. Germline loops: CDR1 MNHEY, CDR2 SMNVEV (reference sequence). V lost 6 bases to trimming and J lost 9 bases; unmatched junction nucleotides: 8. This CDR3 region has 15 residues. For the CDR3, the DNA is TGTGCCAGCAGCCGGGACAGGGGATTCGGTTCACCCCTCCACTTT. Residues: CASSRDRGFGSPLHF.

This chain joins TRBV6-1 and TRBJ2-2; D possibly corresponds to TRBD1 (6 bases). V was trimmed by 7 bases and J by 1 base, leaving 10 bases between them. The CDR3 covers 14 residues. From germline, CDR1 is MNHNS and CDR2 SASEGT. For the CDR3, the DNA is TGTGCCAGCAACTTCAGGGGGAACACCGGGGAGCTGTTTTTT. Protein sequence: CASNFRGNTGELFF.

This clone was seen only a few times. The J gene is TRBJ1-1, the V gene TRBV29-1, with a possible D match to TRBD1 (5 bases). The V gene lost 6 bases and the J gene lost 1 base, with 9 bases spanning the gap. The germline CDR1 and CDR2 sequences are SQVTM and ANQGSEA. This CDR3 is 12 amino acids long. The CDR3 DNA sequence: TGCAGCGTGCGCAGGGAGAACACTGAAGCTTTCTTT. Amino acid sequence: CSVRRENTEAFF.

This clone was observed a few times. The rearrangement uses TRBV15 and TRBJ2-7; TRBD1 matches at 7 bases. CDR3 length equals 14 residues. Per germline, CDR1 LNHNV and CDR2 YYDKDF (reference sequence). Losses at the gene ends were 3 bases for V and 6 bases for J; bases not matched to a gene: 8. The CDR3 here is CATSRSVQGSEQYF. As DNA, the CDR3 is TGTGCCACCAGCAGGAGCGTACAGGGGAGCGAGCAGTACTTC.

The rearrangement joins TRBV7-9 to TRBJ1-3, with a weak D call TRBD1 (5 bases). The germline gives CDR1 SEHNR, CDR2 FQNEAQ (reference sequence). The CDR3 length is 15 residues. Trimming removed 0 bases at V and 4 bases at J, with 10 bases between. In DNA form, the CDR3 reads TGTGCCAGCAGCTTAGCGCTCAGGGAAGGAAACACCATATATTTT. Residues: CASSLALREGNTIYF.